The 25 T cell receptor beta chains listed next were all sequenced from one sample in a study of T cells in localized non-small cell lung cancer. Libraries were prepared by immunoSEQ multiplex PCR; TCRdb keeps only in-frame clonotypes and omits some of them. The data hold around 35,000 clones, with roughly 93% observed a single time. This sample comprised peripheral blood, obtained before any cancer treatment. The receptors come from a female donor aged 60 or older with stage I lung adenocarcinoma.

The rearrangement uses TRBV28 and TRBJ1-4, with D possibly being TRBD1 (6 bases). V lost 5 bases and J lost 8, with 12 bases in between. The CDR3 loop spans 13 amino acids. Germline V gene sequence: CDR1 MDHEN, CDR2 SYDVKM. CDR3 bases: TGTGCCAGCAGTACGGGGGCGCAAGAAAAACTGTTTTTT. It translates to CASSTGAQEKLFF.

The J gene is TRBJ1-5, the V gene TRBV4-3; D gene unclear. V was cut by 4 bases and J by 5 bases, with 15 bases left in between. This CDR3 is 15 amino acids long. CDR1 LGHNA and CDR2 YSLEER come from the germline V gene. The CDR3 DNA is TGCGCCAGCAGCCCTACTTTGGCTTTGGATCAGCCCCAGCATTTT. Its translation: CASSPTLALDQPQHF.

This chain links TRBV7-2 with TRBJ1-2; no clear D gene. Germline V gene sequence: CDR1 SGHTA, CDR2 FQGNSA. The CDR3 is made up of 16 amino acids. V lost 4 bases, J lost 0 bases, and 15 bases lay in between. CDR3 sequence: CASSSVRKSANYGYTF. For the CDR3, the DNA is TGTGCCAGCAGCTCCGTGAGGAAGTCAGCTAACTATGGCTACACCTTC.

The genes are TRBV6-5 and TRBJ2-3; D ambiguous. The CDR3 extends over 13 amino acids. V lost 4 bases and J lost 3, with 8 bases in between. Germline CDR1 is MNHEY and CDR2 is SVGAGI. The CDR3 is CASSSPGTDTQYF. The CDR3 nucleotides are TGTGCCAGCAGTTCCCCCGGGACAGATACGCAGTATTTT.

CDR3 region: CASTPPGQSKLSPQHF. The CDR3 coding sequence is TGTGCCAGCACCCCCCCCGGACAGTCTAAATTATCGCCCCAGCATTTT. The gene calls are TRBV28 and TRBJ1-5; possible D gene TRBD1, 6 bases. This CDR3 region has 16 residues. CDR1 MDHEN and CDR2 SYDVKM come from the germline V gene. V lost 7 bases, J lost 9 bases, and 25 bases lay in between.

The chain combines TRBV28 with TRBJ2-3; D is undetermined. The CDR3 spans 15 residues. The germline V and J ends were trimmed by 9 bases and 2 bases, with 18 bases remaining between them. Germline V gives CDR1 MDHEN, CDR2 SYDVKM. CDR3 DNA sequence: TGTGCCAGTTTACCCCGTGGACCGGCCACAGATACGCAGTATTTT. Translated: CASLPRGPATDTQYF.

This chain links TRBV7-9 with TRBJ2-5, with D possibly matching TRBD2 (6 bases). The CDR3 totals 14 residues. Germline V gives CDR1 SEHNR, CDR2 FQNEAQ (reference sequence). V lost 2 bases and J lost 0, with 7 bases in between. DNA for the CDR3: TGTGCCAGCAGCTTACTAGCGAACCAAGAGACCCAGTACTTC. It encodes CASSLLANQETQYF.

V gene TRBV19 combines with J gene TRBJ1-1; no reliable D call. This CDR3 region has 12 residues. Germline values: CDR1 LNHDA, CDR2 SQIVND (reference sequence). Deletions cut 5 bases from V and 3 bases from J, with 7 bases between. The CDR3 is CASSYIYTEAFF. CDR3 DNA: TGTGCCAGTAGTTATATCTACACTGAAGCTTTCTTT. Filled out from reference TRBV19 and TRBJ1-1, the complete variable domain reads DGGITQSPKYLFRKEGQNVTLSCEQNLNHDAMYWYRQDPGQGLRLIYYSQIVNDFQKGDIAEGYSVSREKKESFPLTVTSAQKNPTAFYLCASSYIYTEAFFGQGTRLTVV.

The chain uses TRBV5-1 and TRBJ2-5, with D possibly TRBD2 on 6 matching bases. This CDR3 has 14 amino acids. The ends were cut back, 4 bases at V and 2 bases at J, with 12 bases in the middle. Germline V lookup: CDR1 SGHRS, CDR2 YFSETQ. The DNA for the CDR3 is TGCGCCAGCAGCGAGGGACTGCCTCAAGAGACCCAGTACTTC. Translated: CASSEGLPQETQYF.

V usage is TRBV27 and J usage is TRBJ2-6; D is ambiguous. This CDR3 is 15 amino acids long. Germline V lookup: CDR1 MNHEY, CDR2 SMNVEV (reference sequence). V was cut by 1 base and J by 4 bases, with 8 bases left in between. The CDR3 bases are TGTGCCAGCAGTTTATACTCGACCGGGGCCAACGTCCTGACTTTC. The encoded protein is CASSLYSTGANVLTF.

As concerns this clone: At one boundary the junction diverges from the germline segment, which might be a read error. This rearrangement joins TRBV5-4 to TRBJ2-2; D not certain. The CDR3 has 15 residues. Germline values: CDR1 SGHNT, CDR2 YYREEE (reference sequence). CDR3 nucleotide sequence: TGCGCCAGCAGCCAAGACGGGTCTCCGAGCGGGGAGCTGTTTTTT. Protein sequence: CASSQDGSPSGELFF.

This clone was counted a single time. This chain connects TRBV19 to TRBJ2-5; TRBD2 matches 10 bases. Losses at the gene ends were 6 bases for V and 2 bases for J; bases not matched to a gene: 6. CDR3 length equals 15 residues. CDR1 LNHDA and CDR2 SQIVND come from the germline V gene (reference sequence). The CDR3 bases are TGTGCCAGTAGCGGACTAGCGGTGGGGCAAGAGACCCAGTACTTC. Amino acid sequence: CASSGLAVGQETQYF.

The table lists this clone with a few counts. The chain couples TRBV9 to TRBJ2-7; 8 bases match TRBD1. The CDR3 sequence is 20 residues long. In germline, CDR1 is SGDLS, CDR2 YYNGEE. The trim removed 5 bases at V and 2 bases at J, leaving 24 bases unmatched. DNA for the CDR3: TGTGCCAGCAGTGTCACAAGCCCGAAACCCCAGGGGGCCGGGCCCTACGAGCAGTACGTC. The encoded protein is CASSVTSPKPQGAGPYEQYV.

The chain couples TRBV25-1 to TRBJ2-1, with D possibly being TRBD2 (5 bases). CDR1 and CDR2 from the germline V gene are MGHDK and SYGVNS. The CDR3 is 15 amino acids. The V end lost 7 bases, the J end lost 4 bases, and 17 bases lay between the germline ends. The CDR3: CASTHGEWGYNEQFF. DNA of the CDR3: TGTGCCAGCACGCACGGGGAATGGGGATACAATGAGCAGTTCTTC. The full variable domain, its missing parts supplied by reference TRBV25-1 and TRBJ2-1, is EADIYQTPRYLVIGTGKKITLECSQTMGHDKMYWYQQDPGMELHLIHYSYGVNSTEKGDLSSESTVSRIRTEHFPLTLESARPSHTSQYLCASTHGEWGYNEQFFGPGTRLTVL.

The rearrangement links TRBV19 to TRBJ1-5; D gene uncertain. The CDR3 has 15 residues. Trimming pared 2 bases from V and 0 bases from J, leaving 8 bases between. The germline V gene encodes CDR1 LNHDA and CDR2 SQIVND (reference sequence). The CDR3 nucleotides are TGTGCCAGTAGTATACTCGCATCTAGCAATCAGCCCCAGCATTTT. This codes for CASSILASSNQPQHF. The full variable domain, in which reference TRBV19 and TRBJ1-5 provide the parts outside the CDR3, is DGGITQSPKYLFRKEGQNVTLSCEQNLNHDAMYWYRQDPGQGLRLIYYSQIVNDFQKGDIAEGYSVSREKKESFPLTVTSAQKNPTAFYLCASSILASSNQPQHFGDGTRLSIL.

The chain links TRBV7-9 to TRBJ2-7; D may be TRBD2 (6 bases). Germline CDR1 SEHNR, CDR2 FQNEAQ (reference sequence). V gave up 3 bases and J gave up 6 bases, with 15 bases separating them. The CDR3 runs to 14 residues. CDR3 sequence reads: CASSLAVGGGEQYV. The CDR3 DNA is TGTGCCAGCAGCTTGGCCGTCGGGGGTGGCGAGCAGTACGTC.

The chain joins TRBV29-1 to TRBJ2-7; D unclear. V lost 4 bases and J lost 0, with 7 bases in between. This CDR3 is 12 amino acids long. CDR1 and CDR2 from the germline V gene are SQVTM and ANQGSEA. DNA of the CDR3: TGCAGCGTTGTTACCGGCTCCTACGAGCAGTACTTC. Its protein product is CSVVTGSYEQYF.

The V and J genes are TRBV2 and TRBJ1-2; TRBD1 is a possible D gene (6 bases). Germline loops: CDR1 SNHLY, CDR2 FYNNEI. The CDR3 has 13 amino acids. Trimming left V 6 bases short and J 4 bases short, with 12 bases between. CDR3 in amino acids: CASRDGQIYGYTF. The CDR3 nucleotides read TGTGCCAGCAGGGACGGACAGATCTATGGCTACACCTTC.

V gene TRBV19 combines with J gene TRBJ2-3; possible D gene TRBD2, 6 bases. Between the trimmed V and J ends, which lost 6 bases and 0 bases, there was a span of 13 bases. The V gene's germline CDR1 is LNHDA and CDR2 SQIVND (reference sequence). CDR3 length equals 15 residues. The CDR3 sequence is CASSAGTSSTDTQYF. CDR3 nucleotide sequence: TGTGCCAGTAGCGCGGGGACCTCTAGCACAGATACGCAGTATTTT. Together with reference TRBV19 and TRBJ2-3, the CDR3 gives the full variable domain: DGGITQSPKYLFRKEGQNVTLSCEQNLNHDAMYWYRQDPGQGLRLIYYSQIVNDFQKGDIAEGYSVSREKKESFPLTVTSAQKNPTAFYLCASSAGTSSTDTQYFGPGTRLTVL.

The rearrangement links TRBV13 to TRBJ1-2; perhaps TRBD1 as D (5 bases). The CDR3 is made up of 12 amino acids. V dropped 4 bases and J dropped 5 bases, with 8 bases sitting between them. Germline CDR1 and CDR2: PRHDT and FYEKMQ (reference sequence). For the CDR3, the DNA is TGTGCCAGCAGCTCGGGACGTTATGGCTACACCTTC. Its protein is CASSSGRYGYTF.

The table lists this clone with a count of one. V and J are TRBV28 and TRBJ1-2, with D possibly TRBD1 on 6 matching bases. V lost 7 bases and J lost 2, with 17 bases in between. Per the germline V gene, CDR1 is MDHEN and CDR2 is SYDVKM. CDR3 length: 15 amino acids. The CDR3 nucleotides are TGTGCCAGCATCCCCCGGGGGGCTTACAACTATGGCTACACCTTC. Amino acids: CASIPRGAYNYGYTF.

The CDR3 spells CASGLVQGSNSNQPQHF. CDR3 coding DNA: TGTGCTAGTGGTTTGGTACAAGGCAGCAATAGCAATCAGCCCCAGCATTTT. The chain combines TRBV12-5 with TRBJ1-5, with unresolved D. The V gene's germline CDR1 is LGHNT and CDR2 FRNRAP. The CDR3 has 17 residues. V dropped 0 bases and J dropped 0 bases, with 12 bases sitting between them.

The V call is TRBV7-2, the J call TRBJ2-7; 8 bases align to TRBD2. Trimming at V came to 5 bases and at J to 4 bases, leaving 10 bases not matched to a gene. The CDR3 is 15 amino acids. Germline V gives CDR1 SGHTA, CDR2 FQGNSA. CDR3 DNA: TGTGCCAGCAGCCCCGGACTAGCAGGGACATACGAGCAGTACTTC. Translation gives CASSPGLAGTYEQYF.

This clone was seen once. This rearrangement joins TRBV2 to TRBJ2-1; D unclear. Trimming took 2 bases from V and 4 from J, leaving 0 bases between them. Germline CDR1 and CDR2: SNHLY and FYNNEI. This CDR3 contains 11 residues. CDR3 coding DNA: TGTGCCAGCAGTGAATACAATGAGCAGTTCTTC. It encodes CASSEYNEQFF.

This clone was seen a single time. This chain joins TRBV4-1 and TRBJ1-1, with D unresolved. Between the trimmed V and J ends, which lost 3 bases and 0 bases, there was a span of 8 bases. CDR3 length: 14 amino acids. Germline V gene lookup returns CDR1 MGHRA and CDR2 YSYEKL. For the CDR3, the DNA is TGCGCCAGCAGCCAGGGTAGCTTGAACACTGAAGCTTTCTTT. This encodes CASSQGSLNTEAFF.